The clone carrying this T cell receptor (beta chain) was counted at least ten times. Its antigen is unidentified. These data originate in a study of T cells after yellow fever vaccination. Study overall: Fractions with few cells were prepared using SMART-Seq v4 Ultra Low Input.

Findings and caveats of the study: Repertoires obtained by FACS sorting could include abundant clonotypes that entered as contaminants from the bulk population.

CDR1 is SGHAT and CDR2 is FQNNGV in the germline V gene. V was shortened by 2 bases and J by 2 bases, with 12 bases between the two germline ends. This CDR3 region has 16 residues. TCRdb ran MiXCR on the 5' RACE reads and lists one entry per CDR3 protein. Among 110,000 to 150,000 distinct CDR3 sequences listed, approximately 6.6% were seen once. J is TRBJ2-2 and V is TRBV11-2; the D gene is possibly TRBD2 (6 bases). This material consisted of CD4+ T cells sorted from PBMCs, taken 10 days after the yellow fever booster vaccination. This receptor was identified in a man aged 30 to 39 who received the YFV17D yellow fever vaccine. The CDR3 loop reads CASSLHAGSNTGELFF. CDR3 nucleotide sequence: TGTGCCAGCAGCTTACATGCGGGGTCAAACACCGGGGAGCTGTTTTTT. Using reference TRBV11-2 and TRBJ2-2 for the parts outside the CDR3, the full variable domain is EAGVAQSPRYKIIEKRQSVAFWCNPISGHATLYWYQQILGQGPKLLIQFQNNGVVDDSQLPKDRFSAERLKGVDSTLKIQPAKLEDSAVYLCASSLHAGSNTGELFFGEGSRLTVL.